The next 13 T cell receptor beta chains were all read from a single sample in a study of patients and donors after allogeneic stem cell transplantation (dated by TCRdb to about 2020). Library creation used RT-PCR. For sequencing, a NextSeq 550 was employed. The public reads were reprocessed in TCRdb via fastp at Q25 and MiXCR, keeping in-frame beta chains. Rows merge per CDR3 protein into single entries with the most common DNA and genes. The sample has about 110,000 distinct CDR3 sequences on record, around 38% of them singletons. Around 25% of the sample is held by the ten biggest clonotypes. Sample: blood, either unsorted or a sorted T cell fraction (not recorded which). The receptors were gathered from a human donor who was either an allogeneic HSCT recipient or a stem cell or donor lymphocyte infusion donor (not recorded which). It is not recorded whose cells these are; they may come from a transplant donor.

This clonotype has just a few counts. The chain has TRBV29-1 and TRBJ1-5; a possible D gene is TRBD1 (5 bases). Germline V gene data show CDR1 as SQVTM and CDR2 as ANQGSEA. The CDR3 runs 13 residues. V lost 4 bases to trimming and J lost 1 base, with 8 bases between them. The CDR3 DNA reads TGCAGCGTTGTTTGGGGCAGCAATCAGCCCCAGCATTTT. It encodes CSVVWGSNQPQHF.

This clonotype occurred a few times. J is TRBJ1-2 and V is TRBV7-2, with a weak D call TRBD1 (6 bases). Germline-derived CDR1 and CDR2 are SGHTA and FQGNSA. This CDR3 contains 14 residues. The V end was cut by 4 bases, the J end by 4 bases, with 13 bases between. CDR3 nucleotide sequence: TGTGCCAGCAGCTACAGGGACACCCTCTATGGCTACACCTTC. This gives the protein CASSYRDTLYGYTF.

This chain uses TRBV28 with TRBJ2-7; 10 bases agree with TRBD2. V was pared by 1 base and J by 3 bases, with 3 bases of the junction left unmatched. Germline V lookup: CDR1 MDHEN, CDR2 SYDVKM. The CDR3 consists of 15 residues. CDR3 amino acids: CASSLSGLANYEQYF. The DNA of the CDR3 is TGTGCCAGCAGTTTATCGGGACTAGCGAACTACGAGCAGTACTTC.

This clonotype has just a few counts. V gene TRBV6-5 combines with J gene TRBJ1-5; 7 nucleotides agree with TRBD1. The J segment lost 2 bases and the V segment lost 5 bases, leaving 9 bases of the junction unmatched. The length of the CDR3 is 16 residues. Germline V gives CDR1 MNHEY, CDR2 SVGAGI. This CDR3 reads CASSVNRGGGNQPQHF. In DNA, the CDR3 is TGTGCCAGCAGTGTCAACAGGGGTGGAGGCAATCAGCCCCAGCATTTT.

This clonotype was seen more than once but under ten times. The genes are TRBV24-1 and TRBJ1-1; D remains unclear. Per germline, CDR1 KGHDR and CDR2 SFDVKD. This CDR3 has 13 residues. Trimming cost V 1 base and J 9 bases, with 11 bases left between them. CDR3 bases: TGTGCCACCAGTGATTTTGGCAGCGCGCAAGCTTTCTTT. Residues: CATSDFGSAQAFF.

This chain links TRBV5-1 with TRBJ1-5, with D unresolved. This CDR3 has 13 residues. V shed 5 bases and J shed 3 bases, with 9 bases lying between them. Per the germline V gene, CDR1 is SGHRS and CDR2 is YFSETQ. This chain's CDR3 is CASRLSLNQPQHF. For the CDR3, the DNA is TGCGCCAGCAGGTTGTCCCTCAATCAGCCCCAGCATTTT. The full variable domain, completed using reference TRBV5-1 and TRBJ1-5, is KAGVTQTPRYLIKTRGQQVTLSCSPISGHRSVSWYQQTPGQGLQFLFEYFSETQRNKGNFPGRFSGRQFSNSRSEMNVSTLELGDSALYLCASRLSLNQPQHFGDGTRLSIL.

The chain employs TRBV10-3 and TRBJ1-2; 9 positions agree with TRBD1. Germline V gene lookup returns CDR1 ENHRY and CDR2 SYGVKD. Trimming removed 6 bases from V and 8 bases from J; junction bases left unmatched: 7. The CDR3 is made up of 13 amino acids. The CDR3 is CAIRPGQGEGYTF. In nucleotides, the CDR3 is TGTGCCATCAGACCGGGACAGGGTGAAGGCTACACCTTC.

The table lists this clonotype with a few counts. The genes are TRBV12-3 or TRBV12-4 and TRBJ1-5; D is uncertain. This CDR3 is 15 amino acids long. Trimming took 3 bases from V and 0 from J, leaving 9 bases between them. CDR3 protein: CASSFQEHSNQPQHF. CDR3 bases: TGTGCCAGCAGTTTTCAGGAACATAGCAATCAGCCCCAGCATTTT.

CDR3 nucleotides: TGCAGCGTTCTAGGACAGGGCAGAGAGACCCAGTACTTC. It codes for CSVLGQGRETQYF. The V call is TRBV29-1, the J call TRBJ2-5; TRBD1 agrees at 8 bases. The V and J ends lost 5 bases and 4 bases, in that order; junction bases with no gene match: 6. CDR1 SQVTM and CDR2 ANQGSEA come from the germline V gene. The CDR3 spans 13 residues.

This clonotype was counted between two and nine times. The chain has TRBV6-2 or TRBV6-3 and TRBJ2-5; 10 nucleotides align to TRBD2. The CDR3 totals 17 residues. After removal of 5 bases from V and 1 base from J, the junction contained 10 bases not matched to a gene. The germline V gene has CDR1 MNHEY and CDR2 SVGEGT. CDR3 sequence (DNA): TGTGCCAGCAGTGGCGAACCGGGACTAGCGCTCCAAGAGACCCAGTACTTC. Its translation: CASSGEPGLALQETQYF.

This sequence joins TRBV12-3 or TRBV12-4 and TRBJ2-3; 9 nucleotides agree with TRBD1. This CDR3 spans 13 amino acids. V shed 6 bases, J shed 5 bases, and the junction held 3 bases outside the gene matches. CDR3 region: CASRQGAGDTQYF. CDR3 sequence (DNA): TGTGCCAGCAGACAGGGGGCGGGAGATACGCAGTATTTT.

This clonotype showed up just a few times. The chain joins TRBV6-6 to TRBJ2-5; D is possibly TRBD2 (5 bases). Germline-derived CDR1 and CDR2 are MNHNY and SVGAGI (reference sequence). Between the trimmed V and J ends, which lost 0 bases and 2 bases, there was a span of 13 bases. This CDR3 is built from 16 residues. The CDR3 bases are TGTGCCAGCAGTTACTCGGACTCGGTACGGCAAGAGACCCAGTACTTC. It translates to CASSYSDSVRQETQYF.

The V call is TRBV7-9, the J call TRBJ2-3; D remains unclear. CDR1 is SEHNR, CDR2 FQNEAQ, per germline (reference sequence). With 2 bases removed from V and 4 bases from J, the gap between germline ends came to 7 bases. The CDR3 runs to 13 residues. As DNA, the CDR3 is TGTGCCAGCAGCTTATTTATGGCAGATACGCAGTATTTT. Encoded protein: CASSLFMADTQYF.